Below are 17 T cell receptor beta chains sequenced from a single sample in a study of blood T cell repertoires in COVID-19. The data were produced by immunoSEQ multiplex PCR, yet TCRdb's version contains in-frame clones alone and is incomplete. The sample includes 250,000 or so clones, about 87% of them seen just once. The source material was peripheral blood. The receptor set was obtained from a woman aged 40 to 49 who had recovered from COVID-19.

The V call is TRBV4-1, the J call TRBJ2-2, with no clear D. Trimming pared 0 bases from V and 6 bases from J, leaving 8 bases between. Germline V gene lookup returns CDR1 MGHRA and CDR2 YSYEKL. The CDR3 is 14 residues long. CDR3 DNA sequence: TGCGCCAGCAGCCAAGATTTAGAGTCCGGGGAGCTGTTTTTT. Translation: CASSQDLESGELFF.

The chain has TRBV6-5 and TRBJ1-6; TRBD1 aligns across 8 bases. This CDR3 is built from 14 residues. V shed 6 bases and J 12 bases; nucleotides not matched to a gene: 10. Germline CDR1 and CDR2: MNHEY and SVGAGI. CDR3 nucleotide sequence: TGTGCCAGCAGCCTTTTACAGGGGGGGCAACCCCTCCACTTT. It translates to CASSLLQGGQPLHF.

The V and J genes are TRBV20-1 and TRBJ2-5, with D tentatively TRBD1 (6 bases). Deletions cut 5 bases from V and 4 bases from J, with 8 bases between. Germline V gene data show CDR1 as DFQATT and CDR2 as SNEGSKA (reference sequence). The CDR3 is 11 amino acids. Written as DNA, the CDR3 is TGCAGTGCTCCACAGGGAGAGACCCAGTACTTC. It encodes CSAPQGETQYF.

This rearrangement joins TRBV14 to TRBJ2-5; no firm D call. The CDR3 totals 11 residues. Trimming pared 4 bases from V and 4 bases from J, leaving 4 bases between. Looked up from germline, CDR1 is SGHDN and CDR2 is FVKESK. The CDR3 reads CASSLRETQYF. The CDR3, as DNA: TGTGCCAGCAGCCTTAGAGAGACCCAGTACTTC.

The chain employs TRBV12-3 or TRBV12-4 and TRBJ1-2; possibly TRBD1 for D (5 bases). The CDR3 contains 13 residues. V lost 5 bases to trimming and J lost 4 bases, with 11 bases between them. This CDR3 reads CASSALGPYGYTF. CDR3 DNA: TGTGCCAGCAGTGCCCTGGGGCCCTATGGCTACACCTTC.

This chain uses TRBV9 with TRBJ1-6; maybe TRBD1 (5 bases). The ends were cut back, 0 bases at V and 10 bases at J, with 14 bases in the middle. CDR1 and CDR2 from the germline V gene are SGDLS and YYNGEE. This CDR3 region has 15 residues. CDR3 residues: CASSVESKGRSPLHF. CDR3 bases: TGTGCCAGCAGCGTAGAAAGTAAGGGGCGATCACCCCTCCACTTT.

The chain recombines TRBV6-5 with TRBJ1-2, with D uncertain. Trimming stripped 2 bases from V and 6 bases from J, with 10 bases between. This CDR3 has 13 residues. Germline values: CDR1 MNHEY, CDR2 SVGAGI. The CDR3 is CASSYGGADGYTF. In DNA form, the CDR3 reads TGTGCCAGCAGTTACGGAGGTGCTGATGGCTACACCTTC.

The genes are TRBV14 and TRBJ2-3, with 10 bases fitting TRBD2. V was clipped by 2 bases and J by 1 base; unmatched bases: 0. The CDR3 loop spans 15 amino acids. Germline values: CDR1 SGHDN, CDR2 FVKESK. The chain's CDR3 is CASSQLAGGTDTQYF. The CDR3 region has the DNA TGTGCCAGCAGCCAACTAGCGGGGGGCACAGATACGCAGTATTTT.

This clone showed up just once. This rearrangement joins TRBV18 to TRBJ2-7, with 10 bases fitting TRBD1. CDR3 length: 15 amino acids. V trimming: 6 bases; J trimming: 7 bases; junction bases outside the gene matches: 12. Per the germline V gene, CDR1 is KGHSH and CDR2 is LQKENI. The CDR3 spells CASSGLGTGEWEQYF. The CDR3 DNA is TGTGCCAGCTCGGGATTAGGGACAGGGGAATGGGAGCAGTACTTC.

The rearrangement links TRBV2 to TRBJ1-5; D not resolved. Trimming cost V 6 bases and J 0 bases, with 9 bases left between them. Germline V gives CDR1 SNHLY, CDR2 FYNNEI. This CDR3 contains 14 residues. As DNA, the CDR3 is TGTGCCAGCAGCAGAACGTATAGCAATCAGCCCCAGCATTTT. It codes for CASSRTYSNQPQHF. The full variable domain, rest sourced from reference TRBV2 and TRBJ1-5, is EPEVTQTPSHQVTQMGQEVILRCVPISNHLYFYWYRQILGQKVEFLVSFYNNEISEKSEIFDDQFSVERPDGSNFTLKIRSTKLEDSAMYFCASSRTYSNQPQHFGDGTRLSIL.

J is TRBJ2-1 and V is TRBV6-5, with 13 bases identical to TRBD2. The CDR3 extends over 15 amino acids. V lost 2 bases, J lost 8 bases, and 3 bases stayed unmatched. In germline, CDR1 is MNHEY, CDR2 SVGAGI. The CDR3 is CASSYGLAGVDEQFF. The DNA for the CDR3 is TGTGCCAGCAGTTACGGACTAGCGGGGGTGGATGAGCAGTTCTTC.

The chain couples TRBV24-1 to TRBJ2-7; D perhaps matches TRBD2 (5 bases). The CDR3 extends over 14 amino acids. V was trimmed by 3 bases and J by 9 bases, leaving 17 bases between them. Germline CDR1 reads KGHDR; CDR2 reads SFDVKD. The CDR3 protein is CATSDLTGPRGQYF. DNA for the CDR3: TGTGCCACCAGTGATCTAACCGGGCCTCGGGGGCAGTACTTC.

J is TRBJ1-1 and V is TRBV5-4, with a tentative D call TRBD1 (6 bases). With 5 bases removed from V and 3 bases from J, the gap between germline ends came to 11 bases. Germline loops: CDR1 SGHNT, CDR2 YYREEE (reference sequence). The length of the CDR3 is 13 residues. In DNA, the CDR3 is TGTGCCAGCAGTTATGGACAGTACACTGAAGCTTTCTTT. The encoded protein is CASSYGQYTEAFF.

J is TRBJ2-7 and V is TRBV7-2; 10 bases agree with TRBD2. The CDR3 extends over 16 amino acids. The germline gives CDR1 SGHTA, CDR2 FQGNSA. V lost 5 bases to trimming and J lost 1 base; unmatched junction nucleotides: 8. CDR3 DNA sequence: TGTGCCAGCAGCCGGGACTATAGCGGGGGGTCCTACGAGCAGTACTTC. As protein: CASSRDYSGGSYEQYF.

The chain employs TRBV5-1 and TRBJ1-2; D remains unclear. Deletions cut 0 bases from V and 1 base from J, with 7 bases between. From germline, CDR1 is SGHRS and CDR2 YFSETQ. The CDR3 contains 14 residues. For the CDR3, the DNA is TGCGCCAGCAGCTTGGATGGCCGTAACTATGGCTACACCTTC. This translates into CASSLDGRNYGYTF.

The CDR3 loop is CASSFYRAPEQYF. CDR3 sequence (DNA): TGTGCCAGCAGTTTCTACAGGGCTCCGGAGCAGTACTTC. This rearrangement joins TRBV5-8 to TRBJ2-7; D may be TRBD1 (6 bases). CDR1 is SGHTS and CDR2 is YDEGEE in the germline V gene. The CDR3 length is 13 residues. The germline V and J ends were trimmed by 5 bases and 7 bases, with 16 bases remaining between them.

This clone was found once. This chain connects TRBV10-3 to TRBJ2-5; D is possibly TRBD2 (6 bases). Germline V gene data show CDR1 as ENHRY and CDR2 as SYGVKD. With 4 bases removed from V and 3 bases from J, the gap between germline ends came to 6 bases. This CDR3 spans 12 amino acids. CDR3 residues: CAISGREETQYF. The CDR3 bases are TGTGCCATCAGTGGGAGGGAAGAGACCCAGTACTTC.